The clone carrying this TCR beta chain was found many times. What it binds is unknown. The sample is drawn from a study of early T cells in non-severe SARS-CoV-2 infection. Study overall: Chains from this unsorted whole-blood bulk RNA could not be paired.

The library protocol tagged individual cDNA molecules with unique molecular identifiers. Each CDR3 protein gets one entry after TCRdb re-called the 5' RACE reads with MiXCR. The table lists around 50,000 distinct CDR3 sequences, roughly 12% of them singletons. Findings and caveats of the study: The VDJdb matching leaned toward anti-spike CD8 responses and overlooked private and CD4 specificities.

Material for sequencing was whole blood. The TCR comes from an adult who was a healthcare worker with PCR-confirmed SARS-CoV-2 infection or an uninfected control (not recorded which).

The CDR3 reads CASSFRSSSSPDTQYF. CDR3 nucleotides: TGTGCCAGCAGCTTTCGGTCGAGCTCCTCGCCAGATACGCAGTATTTT. The chain employs TRBV13 and TRBJ2-3; D gene ambiguous. The germline V gene has CDR1 PRHDT and CDR2 FYEKMQ (reference sequence). Trimming removed 3 bases at V and 4 bases at J, with 17 bases between. This CDR3 spans 16 amino acids.